This is a list of T cell receptor beta chains from one sample in a study of blood T cells in healthy people across ages. TCRdb re-analysed the 5' RACE reads in MiXCR, keeping a single row per CDR3 protein. The sample includes some 1.5 million distinct CDR3 sequences, approximately 39% of them seen just once. Sequences were obtained from blood. Receptor source: a woman aged 18-29 years in good health. Each CDR3 is given with its conserved first and last residue. D genes are given only for firm matches. Expanded clones get a size class; other rows say once, few or many, or leave the size out.

j_gene: TRBJ2-7; v_gene: TRBV11-2; abundance: -; d_gene: -; CDR3aa: CASSLAPDRNEQYF; CDR3nt: TGTGCCAGCAGCTTAGCTCCAGACCGAAACGAGCAGTACTTC
j_gene: TRBJ2-7; v_gene: TRBV4-3; abundance: -; d_gene: TRBD2; CDR3aa: CASSQDQLAGHKYF; CDR3nt: TGCGCCAGCAGCCAAGATCAACTAGCGGGGCACAAGTACTTC
j_gene: TRBJ2-6; v_gene: TRBV29-1; abundance: -; d_gene: -; CDR3aa: CSVDEGSGANVLTF; CDR3nt: TGCAGCGTTGATGAGGGGTCTGGGGCCAACGTCCTGACTTTC
j_gene: TRBJ2-1; v_gene: TRBV20-1; abundance: -; d_gene: -; CDR3aa: CSAPNLTPEQFF; CDR3nt: TGCAGTGCTCCGAACCTAACGCCTGAGCAGTTCTTC
j_gene: TRBJ2-5; v_gene: TRBV12-3/TRBV12-4; abundance: few; d_gene: -; CDR3aa: CASNPGGRRETQYF; CDR3nt: TGTGCCAGCAACCCGGGGGGCCGGAGGGAGACCCAGTACTTC
j_gene: TRBJ2-7; v_gene: TRBV7-9; abundance: few; d_gene: -; CDR3aa: CASSPKGGEQYF; CDR3nt: TGTGCCAGCAGCCCTAAGGGTGGCGAGCAGTACTTC
j_gene: TRBJ1-5; v_gene: TRBV15; abundance: few; d_gene: -; CDR3aa: CATSRDMGKGQPQHF; CDR3nt: TGTGCCACCAGCAGAGATATGGGTAAAGGTCAGCCCCAGCATTTT
j_gene: TRBJ2-3; v_gene: TRBV6-5; abundance: many; d_gene: -; CDR3aa: CASSYAGSDTQYF; CDR3nt: TGTGCCAGCAGTTACGCGGGTTCAGATACGCAGTATTTT
j_gene: TRBJ2-1; v_gene: TRBV7-9; abundance: -; d_gene: -; CDR3aa: CASSERETQFF; CDR3nt: TGTGCCAGCAGCGAGCGAGAGACCCAGTTCTTC
j_gene: TRBJ2-1; v_gene: TRBV20-1; abundance: -; d_gene: -; CDR3aa: CSAGSSLAYNEQFF; CDR3nt: TGCAGTGCTGGCTCTAGCTTAGCCTACAATGAGCAGTTCTTC
j_gene: TRBJ1-2; v_gene: TRBV4-3; abundance: -; d_gene: TRBD1; CDR3aa: CASSQVIGTGVYGYTF; CDR3nt: TGCGCCAGCAGCCAAGTAATTGGTACAGGGGTCTATGGCTACACCTTC
j_gene: TRBJ2-6; v_gene: TRBV7-9; abundance: -; d_gene: TRBD1; CDR3aa: CASKGTDSDSGANVLTF; CDR3nt: TGTGCCAGCAAGGGGACAGACTCTGACTCTGGGGCCAACGTCCTGACTTTC
j_gene: TRBJ1-2; v_gene: TRBV29-1; abundance: few; d_gene: TRBD1; CDR3aa: CSVGNRDRAYGYTF; CDR3nt: TGCAGCGTCGGCAACCGGGACAGAGCCTATGGCTACACCTTC
j_gene: TRBJ2-3; v_gene: TRBV29-1; abundance: few; d_gene: TRBD2; CDR3aa: CSVERGGLDTQYF; CDR3nt: TGCAGCGTGGAGCGGGGGGGCTTGGATACGCAGTATTTT
j_gene: TRBJ2-7; v_gene: TRBV6-5; abundance: -; d_gene: -; CDR3aa: CASRKPASYEQYF; CDR3nt: TGTGCCAGCAGAAAGCCCGCTTCCTACGAGCAGTACTTC
j_gene: TRBJ2-4; v_gene: TRBV2; abundance: few; d_gene: -; CDR3aa: CASNQRSSRQTKNIQYF; CDR3nt: TGTGCCAGCAACCAAAGGAGCAGCCGACAAACCAAAAACATTCAGTACTTC
j_gene: TRBJ2-7; v_gene: TRBV4-2; abundance: few; d_gene: -; CDR3aa: CASSQAAGTSYEQYF; CDR3nt: TGTGCCAGCAGCCAAGCGGCCGGTACCTCCTACGAGCAGTACTTC
j_gene: TRBJ2-1; v_gene: TRBV5-6; abundance: few; d_gene: TRBD2; CDR3aa: CASSDPSRGSDNEQFF; CDR3nt: TGTGCCAGCAGCGACCCGTCTCGCGGGAGCGACAATGAGCAGTTCTTC
j_gene: TRBJ2-7; v_gene: TRBV10-1; abundance: few; d_gene: TRBD2; CDR3aa: CAKLAGEGYEQYF; CDR3nt: TGCGCCAAACTAGCGGGGGAGGGCTACGAGCAGTACTTC
j_gene: TRBJ2-1; v_gene: TRBV12-3/TRBV12-4; abundance: -; d_gene: -; CDR3aa: CASSLIAGQETQFF; CDR3nt: TGTGCCAGCAGTTTAATTGCGGGCCAAGAGACCCAGTTCTTC
j_gene: TRBJ1-2; v_gene: TRBV12-3/TRBV12-4; abundance: few; d_gene: TRBD1; CDR3aa: CASTSLRTGDYGYTF; CDR3nt: TGTGCCAGCACCTCGCTTCGGACAGGGGACTATGGCTACACCTTC
j_gene: TRBJ2-1; v_gene: TRBV29-1; abundance: many; d_gene: TRBD2; CDR3aa: CSVGLAGRGQFF; CDR3nt: TGCAGCGTTGGGCTAGCGGGGAGAGGGCAGTTCTTC
j_gene: TRBJ2-7; v_gene: TRBV4-1; abundance: once; d_gene: TRBD1; CDR3aa: CASSQRLGDRGADEQYF; CDR3nt: TGCGCCAGCAGCCAGAGGTTAGGGGACAGGGGTGCTGACGAGCAGTACTTC
j_gene: TRBJ2-1; v_gene: TRBV29-1; abundance: many; d_gene: -; CDR3aa: CSVERGPVSSYNEQFF; CDR3nt: TGCAGCGTTGAAAGGGGCCCGGTTAGCTCCTACAATGAGCAGTTCTTC
j_gene: TRBJ2-7; v_gene: TRBV6-6; abundance: few; d_gene: TRBD1; CDR3aa: CASSYGGQGIYEQYF; CDR3nt: TGTGCCAGCAGTTACGGCGGACAGGGAATCTACGAGCAGTACTTC
j_gene: TRBJ1-5; v_gene: TRBV7-9; abundance: few; d_gene: -; CDR3aa: CASSTTGSNQPQHF; CDR3nt: TGTGCCAGCAGTACGACAGGTAGCAATCAGCCCCAGCATTTT
j_gene: TRBJ2-2; v_gene: TRBV28; abundance: -; d_gene: -; CDR3aa: CASSFGSAPNTGELFF; CDR3nt: TGTGCCAGCAGTTTCGGGTCGGCCCCTAACACCGGGGAGCTGTTTTTT
j_gene: TRBJ1-5; v_gene: TRBV6-1; abundance: -; d_gene: TRBD1; CDR3aa: CASSGQGSSNQPQHF; CDR3nt: TGTGCCAGCAGTGGACAGGGCAGCAGCAATCAGCCCCAGCATTTT
j_gene: TRBJ2-7; v_gene: TRBV2; abundance: -; d_gene: TRBD2; CDR3aa: CASSLAEGPSYEQYF; CDR3nt: TGTGCCAGCAGTCTAGCGGAGGGACCCTCCTACGAGCAGTACTTC
j_gene: TRBJ1-1; v_gene: TRBV20-1; abundance: -; d_gene: -; CDR3aa: CSARALPIWGALNTEAFF; CDR3nt: TGCAGTGCTAGAGCCCTACCGATCTGGGGGGCTCTGAACACTGAAGCTTTCTTT
j_gene: TRBJ2-3; v_gene: TRBV3-1; abundance: -; d_gene: -; CDR3aa: CASSQVPKTTSTDTQYF; CDR3nt: TGTGCCAGCAGCCAAGTGCCGAAAACGACCAGCACAGATACGCAGTATTTT
j_gene: TRBJ1-1; v_gene: TRBV27; abundance: -; d_gene: -; CDR3aa: CATQGRAVTNTEAFF; CDR3nt: TGTGCCACCCAGGGCAGGGCGGTGACGAACACTGAGGCTTTCTTT
j_gene: TRBJ2-7; v_gene: TRBV12-3/TRBV12-4; abundance: -; d_gene: TRBD1; CDR3aa: CASSPQRGTGTYEQYF; CDR3nt: TGTGCCAGCAGTCCCCAGAGAGGGACAGGGACCTACGAGCAGTACTTC
j_gene: TRBJ2-5; v_gene: TRBV11-2; abundance: many; d_gene: TRBD2; CDR3aa: CASSRGLEETQYF; CDR3nt: TGTGCCAGCAGCCGAGGACTAGAAGAGACCCAGTACTTC
j_gene: TRBJ2-5; v_gene: TRBV27; abundance: few; d_gene: -; CDR3aa: CASSSPGVWPAEQYF; CDR3nt: TGTGCCAGCAGTTCCCCCGGGGTCTGGCCTGCTGAGCAGTACTTC
j_gene: TRBJ2-7; v_gene: TRBV20-1; abundance: -; d_gene: -; CDR3aa: CSARDMAYEQYF; CDR3nt: TGCAGTGCTAGAGATATGGCCTATGAGCAGTACTTC
j_gene: TRBJ1-4; v_gene: TRBV4-1; abundance: -; d_gene: TRBD1; CDR3aa: CASSRDRDSNEKLFF; CDR3nt: TGCGCCAGCAGCCGAGACCGGGACAGCAATGAAAAACTGTTTTTT
j_gene: TRBJ2-3; v_gene: TRBV7-8; abundance: few; d_gene: -; CDR3aa: CASSLAWVADTQYF; CDR3nt: TGTGCCAGCAGCTTAGCTTGGGTGGCAGATACGCAGTATTTT
j_gene: TRBJ2-7; v_gene: TRBV20-1; abundance: once; d_gene: TRBD2; CDR3aa: CGAGTGLAGGSYEQYF; CDR3nt: TGCGGTGCTGGCACGGGACTAGCGGGAGGCTCCTACGAGCAGTACTTC
j_gene: TRBJ2-3; v_gene: TRBV2; abundance: -; d_gene: TRBD1; CDR3aa: CASSAQGAKGDTQYF; CDR3nt: TGTGCCAGCAGCGCACAGGGGGCTAAAGGAGATACGCAGTATTTT
j_gene: TRBJ2-5; v_gene: TRBV29-1; abundance: few; d_gene: -; CDR3aa: CSVFTPGTQTQYF; CDR3nt: TGCAGCGTTTTCACACCCGGGACACAGACCCAGTACTTC
j_gene: TRBJ2-3; v_gene: TRBV3-1; abundance: once; d_gene: TRBD2; CDR3aa: CASSSGDGGEGDTQYF; CDR3nt: TGTGCCAGCTCCTCCGGTGATGGGGGGGAAGGAGATACGCAGTATTTT
j_gene: TRBJ2-3; v_gene: TRBV6-2/TRBV6-3; abundance: few; d_gene: TRBD2; CDR3aa: CAGSLAGSSTDTQYF; CDR3nt: TGTGCCGGATCACTAGCGGGGTCTAGCACAGATACGCAGTATTTT
j_gene: TRBJ2-7; v_gene: TRBV27; abundance: -; d_gene: -; CDR3aa: CASSLTSPGHHSYEQYF; CDR3nt: TGTGCCAGCAGTTTGACTTCACCGGGACACCACTCCTACGAGCAGTACTTC
j_gene: TRBJ2-1; v_gene: TRBV3-1; abundance: -; d_gene: -; CDR3aa: CASSHQNHKQFF; CDR3nt: TGTGCCAGCAGCCACCAGAACCATAAGCAGTTCTTC
j_gene: TRBJ1-2; v_gene: TRBV6-1; abundance: few; d_gene: -; CDR3aa: CASSEGADLGYTF; CDR3nt: TGTGCCAGCAGTGAAGGAGCGGATCTGGGCTACACCTTC
j_gene: TRBJ1-1; v_gene: TRBV20-1; abundance: -; d_gene: -; CDR3aa: CSARAGGFTEAFF; CDR3nt: TGCAGTGCTAGAGCCGGCGGGTTCACTGAAGCTTTCTTT
j_gene: TRBJ2-1; v_gene: TRBV14; abundance: few; d_gene: -; CDR3aa: CASSQGNSAHYNEQFF; CDR3nt: TGTGCCAGCAGCCAAGGGAATAGCGCCCATTACAATGAGCAGTTCTTC
j_gene: TRBJ2-7; v_gene: TRBV6-5; abundance: -; d_gene: -; CDR3aa: CASGQLTGNEQYF; CDR3nt: TGTGCCAGCGGGCAGTTGACAGGCAATGAGCAGTACTTC
j_gene: TRBJ1-1; v_gene: TRBV7-9; abundance: few; d_gene: TRBD1; CDR3aa: CASSLGTDLNTEAFF; CDR3nt: TGTGCCAGCAGCTTGGGGACAGATCTCAACACTGAAGCTTTCTTT
j_gene: TRBJ1-1; v_gene: TRBV20-1; abundance: -; d_gene: -; CDR3aa: CSHLGVRLNTEAFF; CDR3nt: TGCAGCCACCTCGGGGTCCGGCTGAACACTGAAGCTTTCTTT
j_gene: TRBJ1-2; v_gene: TRBV30; abundance: -; d_gene: TRBD1; CDR3aa: CAWSVSGRGSNYGYTF; CDR3nt: TGTGCCTGGAGTGTATCCGGCAGGGGGTCGAACTATGGCTACACCTTC
j_gene: TRBJ2-6; v_gene: TRBV12-3/TRBV12-4; abundance: -; d_gene: -; CDR3aa: CASGMGGGSYGANVLTF; CDR3nt: TGTGCCAGCGGAATGGGGGGCGGTTCGTATGGGGCCAACGTCCTGACTTTC
j_gene: TRBJ2-7; v_gene: TRBV7-9; abundance: -; d_gene: TRBD1; CDR3aa: CASSLATGDTYEQYF; CDR3nt: TGTGCCAGCAGCTTAGCGACAGGGGACACCTACGAGCAGTACTTC
j_gene: TRBJ1-3; v_gene: TRBV14; abundance: few; d_gene: -; CDR3aa: CASSQEKVSGNTIYF; CDR3nt: TGTGCCAGCAGCCAAGAGAAGGTCTCTGGAAACACCATATATTTT
j_gene: TRBJ2-7; v_gene: TRBV20-1; abundance: many; d_gene: TRBD2; CDR3aa: CSAQRTSGPDSYEQYF; CDR3nt: TGCAGTGCCCAGAGGACTAGCGGGCCCGACTCCTACGAGCAGTACTTC
j_gene: TRBJ1-2; v_gene: TRBV29-1; abundance: few; d_gene: -; CDR3aa: CSVGEYYGYTF; CDR3nt: TGCAGCGTTGGGGAGTACTATGGCTACACCTTC